Detailed here is one T cell receptor beta chain. The data were taken from a study of blood T cell repertoires in COVID-19. In the study overall: Donors in the United States, Italy and Spain gave samples during acute or convalescent COVID-19. The analysed material was cDNA or gDNA that came from T cells, B-cell-depleted T cells, or PBMCs.

Original handling: Nucleated cell counts were estimated from reference gene primer amplification. The data were produced by immunoSEQ multiplex PCR, yet TCRdb's version contains in-frame clones alone and is incomplete. V, J and clone size derive from that table, while D and trimming were established from the DNA sequence. Of roughly 150,000 clones in the sample, around 89% were seen once. Trimming removed 5 bases from V and 5 bases from J; junction bases left unmatched: 21. The length of the CDR3 is 19 residues. CDR1 and CDR2 from the germline V gene are SNHLY and FYNNEI. The receptor's source is a middle-aged woman with acute or convalescent COVID-19. The chain joins TRBV2 to TRBJ1-1, with 9 bases identical to TRBD1. Sequencing was done on a sample of peripheral blood. The CDR3 nucleotides are TGTGCCAGCAGTCATCACCGGGACAGGGACGGCGCGGCGGGGACTGAAGCTTTCTTT. Translation gives CASSHHRDRDGAAGTEAFF.